The rows below give T cell receptor beta chains drawn from one sample of a study of CD8+CD57+ T cells in acquired aplastic anemia. MiXCR, applied by TCRdb to the reads, yields one record per CDR3 protein. The data hold about 170,000 distinct CDR3 sequences, with roughly 63% observed a single time. Input material: sorted CD4+, CD8+, or CD8+CD57+ T cells (not recorded which) from PBMCs. These receptors came from a human donor in good health. Each CDR3 is given with its conserved first and last residue.

>TRBV19|TRBJ2-7
CASSSQGLLYEQYF
>TRBV24-1|TRBJ2-3
CATSDRKSDSYTDTQYF
>TRBV29-1|TRBJ2-7
CSVERDGPSEQYF
>TRBV29-1|TRBJ2-3
CSVLGTGIPLAQYF
>TRBV10-3|TRBJ2-7
CAISDTDISYEQYF
>TRBV7-9|TRBJ2-7
CASSPGLAGEQYF
>TRBV19|TRBJ2-1
CASTSIDRGSNEQFF
>TRBV12-3/TRBV12-4|TRBJ1-2
CASSPTSPSGGYTF
>TRBV14|TRBJ1-1
CASSLNTDEGTEAFF
>TRBV5-1|TRBJ2-3
CASSQGRADTQYF
>TRBV15|TRBJ1-1
CATGSTRTGGVTEAFF
>TRBV24-1|TRBJ2-7
CATSEVGSYEQYF
>TRBV5-1|TRBJ1-1
CASSLDVRGTTEAFF
>TRBV24-1|TRBJ2-1
CATSDKGQFYNEQFF
>TRBV20-1|TRBJ1-3
CSARGSSGNTIYF
>TRBV9|TRBJ2-5
CASSVGTSGSQETQYF
>TRBV7-7|TRBJ2-5
CASSLNGETQYF
>TRBV13|TRBJ2-7
CASSLGGTAAYEQYF
>TRBV6-4|TRBJ2-3
CANSDGGSSDTQYF
>TRBV7-8|TRBJ2-1
CASSRSGGPYNEQFF
>TRBV29-1|TRBJ1-1
CSVEPHQDTEAFF
>TRBV7-9|TRBJ2-7
CASSFPGSYEQYF
>TRBV15|TRBJ2-5
CATSREGRSGRAGETQYF